Many counts were recorded for the clone carrying this T cell receptor (beta chain). Its cognate antigen is unknown. This entry is derived from a study of T cell repertoires in cytomegalovirus infection. The CDR3 runs to 15 residues. V dropped 5 bases and J dropped 7; count of bases not matched to a gene: 7. Germline-derived CDR1 and CDR2 are SGHVS and FQNEAQ. In TCRdb, the reads were re-called with MiXCR into one record per CDR3 protein. Of roughly 170,000 distinct CDR3 sequences in the sample, about a fifth were seen once. The chain carries TRBV7-8 and TRBJ2-1, with 11 bases aligning to TRBD2. The clonotype comes from a human donor in good health (CMV status not recorded). Some clones in this sample may be carry-over from other donors' samples. This material consisted of CD8+ T cells from cultured PBMCs, taken from culture after CMV antigen stimulation. This CDR3 is CASSLSGGARNEQFF. Here the CDR3 DNA reads TGTGCCAGCAGCCTTAGCGGGGGGGCCCGTAATGAGCAGTTCTTC.